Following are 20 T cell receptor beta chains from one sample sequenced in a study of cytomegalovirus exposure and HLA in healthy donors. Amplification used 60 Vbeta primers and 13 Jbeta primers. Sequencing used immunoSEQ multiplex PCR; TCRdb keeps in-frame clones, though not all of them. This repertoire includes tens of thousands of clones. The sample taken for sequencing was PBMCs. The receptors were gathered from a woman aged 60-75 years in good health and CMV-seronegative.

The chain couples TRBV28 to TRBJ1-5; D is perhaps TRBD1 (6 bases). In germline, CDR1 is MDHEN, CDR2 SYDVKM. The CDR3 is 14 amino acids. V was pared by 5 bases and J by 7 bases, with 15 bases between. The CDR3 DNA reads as TGTGCCAGCAGTCCAACAGGGCCGGGACAGCCCCAGCATTTT. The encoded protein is CASSPTGPGQPQHF.

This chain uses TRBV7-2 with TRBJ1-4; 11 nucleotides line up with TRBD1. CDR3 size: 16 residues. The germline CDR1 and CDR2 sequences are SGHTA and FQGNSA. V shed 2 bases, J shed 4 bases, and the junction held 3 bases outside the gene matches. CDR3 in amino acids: CASSLWGTGGNEKLFF. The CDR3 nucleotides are TGTGCCAGCAGCTTATGGGGGACAGGGGGTAATGAAAAACTGTTTTTT.

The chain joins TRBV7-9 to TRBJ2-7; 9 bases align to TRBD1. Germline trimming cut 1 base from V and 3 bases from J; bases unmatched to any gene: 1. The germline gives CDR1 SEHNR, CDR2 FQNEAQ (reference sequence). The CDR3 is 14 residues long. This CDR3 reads CASSLVGQGYEQYF. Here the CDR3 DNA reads TGTGCCAGCAGCTTAGTGGGACAGGGCTACGAGCAGTACTTC.

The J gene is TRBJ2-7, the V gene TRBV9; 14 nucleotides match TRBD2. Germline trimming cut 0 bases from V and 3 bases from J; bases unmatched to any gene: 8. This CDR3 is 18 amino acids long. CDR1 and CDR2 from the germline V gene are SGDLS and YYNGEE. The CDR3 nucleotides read TGTGCCAGCAGCGTAGGGGAGATGGGACTAGCGGGGGACTACGAGCAGTACTTC. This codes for CASSVGEMGLAGDYEQYF. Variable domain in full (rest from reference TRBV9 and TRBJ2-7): DSGVTQTPKHLITATGQRVTLRCSPRSGDLSVYWYQQSLDQGLQFLIQYYNGEERAKGNILERFSAQQFPDLHSELNLSSLELGDSALYFCASSVGEMGLAGDYEQYFGPGTRLTVT.

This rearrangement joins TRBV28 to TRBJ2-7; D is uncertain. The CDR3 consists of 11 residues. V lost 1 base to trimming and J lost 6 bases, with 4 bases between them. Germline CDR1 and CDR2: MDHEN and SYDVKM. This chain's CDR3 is CASSLYREQYF. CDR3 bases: TGTGCCAGCAGTTTATATCGCGAGCAGTACTTC.

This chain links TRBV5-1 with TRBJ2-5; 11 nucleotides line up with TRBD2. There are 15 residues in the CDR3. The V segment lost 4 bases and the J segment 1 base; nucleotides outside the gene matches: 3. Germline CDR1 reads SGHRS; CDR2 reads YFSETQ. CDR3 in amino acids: CASSLGTSGQETQYF. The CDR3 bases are TGCGCCAGCAGCCTAGGGACTAGCGGCCAAGAGACCCAGTACTTC.

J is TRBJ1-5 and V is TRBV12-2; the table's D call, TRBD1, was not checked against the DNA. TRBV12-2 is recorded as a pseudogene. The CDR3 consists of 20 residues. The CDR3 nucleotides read TGTGCAAGTCGCCCGAACTTGGACGGACAGGGGGTGTATAGCAATCAGCCCCAGCATTTT. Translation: CASRPNLDGQGVYSNQPQHF.

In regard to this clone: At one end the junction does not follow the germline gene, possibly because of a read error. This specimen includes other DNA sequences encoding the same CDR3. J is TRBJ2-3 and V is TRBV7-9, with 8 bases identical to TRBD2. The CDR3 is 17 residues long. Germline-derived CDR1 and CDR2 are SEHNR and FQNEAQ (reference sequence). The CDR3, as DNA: TGCGCCAGCAGGCCAAGGACTAGCTCCGTAGGGGCAGATACGCAGTATTTT. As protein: CASRPRTSSVGADTQYF.

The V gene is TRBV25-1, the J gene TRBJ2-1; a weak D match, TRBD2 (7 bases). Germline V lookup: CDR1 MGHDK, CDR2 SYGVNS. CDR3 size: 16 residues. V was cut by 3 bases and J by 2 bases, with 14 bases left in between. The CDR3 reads CASSEGGGGPYNEQFF. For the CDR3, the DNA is TGTGCCAGCAGTGAGGGAGGGGGGGGCCCCTACAATGAGCAGTTCTTC.

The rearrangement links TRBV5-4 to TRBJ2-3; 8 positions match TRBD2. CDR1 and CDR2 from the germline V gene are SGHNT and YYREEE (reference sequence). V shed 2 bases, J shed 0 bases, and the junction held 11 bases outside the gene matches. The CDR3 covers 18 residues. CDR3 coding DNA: TGTGCCAGCAGCTTCGAAGGAACGGGAGGGCCGAGCACAGATACGCAGTATTTT. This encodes CASSFEGTGGPSTDTQYF.

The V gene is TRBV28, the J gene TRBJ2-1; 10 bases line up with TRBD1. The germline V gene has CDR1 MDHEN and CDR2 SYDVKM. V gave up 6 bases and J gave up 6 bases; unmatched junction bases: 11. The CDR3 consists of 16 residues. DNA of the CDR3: TGTGCCAGCAGCAGCCAGGGACAGGGGTTGGGCAATGAGCAGTTCTTC. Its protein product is CASSSQGQGLGNEQFF. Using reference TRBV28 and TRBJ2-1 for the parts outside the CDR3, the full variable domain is DVKVTQSSRYLVKRTGEKVFLECVQDMDHENMFWYRQDPGLGLRLIYFSYDVKMKEKGDIPEGYSVSREKKERFSLILESASTNQTSMYLCASSSQGQGLGNEQFFGPGTRLTVL.

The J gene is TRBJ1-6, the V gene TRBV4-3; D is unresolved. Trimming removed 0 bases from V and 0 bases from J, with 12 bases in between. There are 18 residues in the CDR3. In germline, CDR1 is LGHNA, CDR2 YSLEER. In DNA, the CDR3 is TGCGCCAGCAGCCAAGAACCTTCCGGGAGCTCCTATAATTCACCCCTCCACTTT. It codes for CASSQEPSGSSYNSPLHF.

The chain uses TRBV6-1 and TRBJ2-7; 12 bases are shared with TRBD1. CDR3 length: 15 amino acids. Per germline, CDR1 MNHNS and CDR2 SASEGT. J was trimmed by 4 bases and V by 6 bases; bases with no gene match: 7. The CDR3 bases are TGTGCCAGCAGGTCCGGGACAGGGGGCTCTTACGAGCAGTACTTC. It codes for CASRSGTGGSYEQYF.

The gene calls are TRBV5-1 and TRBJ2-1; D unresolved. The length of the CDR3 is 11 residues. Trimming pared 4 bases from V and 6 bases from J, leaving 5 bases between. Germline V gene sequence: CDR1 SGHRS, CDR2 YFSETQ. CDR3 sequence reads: CASSLSNEQFF. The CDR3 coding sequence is TGCGCCAGCAGCCTAAGCAATGAGCAGTTCTTC.

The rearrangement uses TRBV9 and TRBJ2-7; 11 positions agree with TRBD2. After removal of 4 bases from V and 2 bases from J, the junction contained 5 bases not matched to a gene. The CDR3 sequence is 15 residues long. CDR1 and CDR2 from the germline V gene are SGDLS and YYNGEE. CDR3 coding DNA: TGTGCCAGCAGCCCGGGGACTAGCGGACCCTACGAGCAGTACTTC. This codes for CASSPGTSGPYEQYF.

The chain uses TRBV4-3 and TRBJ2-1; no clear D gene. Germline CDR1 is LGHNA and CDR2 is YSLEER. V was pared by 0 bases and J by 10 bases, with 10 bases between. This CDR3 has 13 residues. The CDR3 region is CASSQDGPSEQFF. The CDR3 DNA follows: TGCGCCAGCAGCCAAGACGGTCCCTCCGAGCAGTTCTTC.

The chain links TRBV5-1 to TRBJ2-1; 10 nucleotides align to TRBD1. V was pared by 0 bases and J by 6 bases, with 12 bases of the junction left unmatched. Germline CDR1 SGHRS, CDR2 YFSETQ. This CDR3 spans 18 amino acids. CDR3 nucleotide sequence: TGCGCCAGCAGCTTGGCCAAGGGGACAGGGGCGGGGAGCAATGAGCAGTTCTTC. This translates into CASSLAKGTGAGSNEQFF.

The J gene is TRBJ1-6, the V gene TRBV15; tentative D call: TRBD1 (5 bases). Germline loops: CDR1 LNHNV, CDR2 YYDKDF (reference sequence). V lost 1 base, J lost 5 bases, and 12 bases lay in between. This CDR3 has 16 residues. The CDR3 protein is CATSRGRDSHNSPLHF. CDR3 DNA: TGTGCCACCAGCAGAGGACGTGACAGCCATAATTCACCCCTCCACTTT.

CDR3 residues: CATREQGLGNTEAFF. DNA of the CDR3: TGTGCCACCAGAGAACAGGGTTTGGGGAACACTGAAGCTTTCTTT. V usage is TRBV6-4 and J usage is TRBJ1-1; tentatively, D is TRBD1 (6 bases). The germline gives CDR1 MRHNA, CDR2 SNTAGT. This CDR3 comprises 15 residues. The V and J ends lost 10 bases and 1 base respectively, with 19 bases between them.

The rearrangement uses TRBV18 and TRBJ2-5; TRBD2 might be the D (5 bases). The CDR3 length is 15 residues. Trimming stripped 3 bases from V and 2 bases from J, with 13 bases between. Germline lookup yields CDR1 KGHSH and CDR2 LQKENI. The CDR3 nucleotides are TGTGCCAGCTCACCGAGTAGGACTGATCAAGAGACCCAGTACTTC. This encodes CASSPSRTDQETQYF. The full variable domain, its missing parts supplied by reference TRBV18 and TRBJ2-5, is NAGVMQNPRHLVRRRGQEARLRCSPMKGHSHVYWYRQLPEEGLKFMVYLQKENIIDESGMPKERFSAEFPKEGPSILRIQQVVRGDSAAYFCASSPSRTDQETQYFGPGTRLLVL.